This TCR beta chain was documented in a study of T cells in Graves' hyperthyroidism and ophthalmopathy. The table lists this clonotype with many counts. Authors of the study amplified TCR beta CDR3 regions from RNA transcripts. The HTBI set primed first-round TCR CDR3 RT-PCR. MiXCR, run by TCRdb on the multiplex PCR reads, gives a single entry per CDR3 protein. Altogether around 290,000 distinct CDR3 sequences are present, about a sixth being singletons, with the ten largest covering less than 70%. The CDR3 length is 13 residues. Germline CDR1 is SGDLS and CDR2 is YYNGEE. V lost 4 bases and J 0 bases, leaving 7 bases between the germline ends.

Sequenced: blood. The origin of this receptor is a woman between 55 and 75 years old with Graves' ophthalmopathy. The chain links TRBV9 to TRBJ1-1; the D is unclear. CDR3 in DNA: TGTGCCAGCAGCAGGGCGGTGAACACTGAAGCTTTCTTT. Translation gives CASSRAVNTEAFF.